This T cell receptor (beta chain) was sequenced in a study of tumor and adjacent non-tumor tissue in lung cancer. Study-level findings and limits: In normal lung, the top 100 clones were significantly more dominant than in tumor. Significantly higher TCR diversity was found in tumor than normal lung.

TCRbeta libraries were built with three rounds of nested PCR, modified from ARM-PCR. MiXCR, run by TCRdb on the multiplex PCR reads, gives a single entry per CDR3 protein. The sample yields 81,000 or so distinct CDR3 sequences, around 86% seen once. Turning to this clonotype: Its antigen is currently unknown.

This sample's RNA came from whole unsorted tissue. The source of this sequence is a woman aged 45-59 years with non-small cell lung cancer. The sequencing sample was made of lung tumor tissue.

Written as DNA, the CDR3 is TGTGCCATTCAACCGGGACTAGCTACGGGAAAGCAGTACTTC. Translated, it gives CAIQPGLATGKQYF. The genes are TRBV10-3 and TRBJ2-7; TRBD2 aligns across 9 bases. Germline CDR1 is ENHRY and CDR2 is SYGVKD. CDR3 size: 14 residues. The V segment lost 9 bases and the J segment 8 bases; nucleotides outside the gene matches: 14.